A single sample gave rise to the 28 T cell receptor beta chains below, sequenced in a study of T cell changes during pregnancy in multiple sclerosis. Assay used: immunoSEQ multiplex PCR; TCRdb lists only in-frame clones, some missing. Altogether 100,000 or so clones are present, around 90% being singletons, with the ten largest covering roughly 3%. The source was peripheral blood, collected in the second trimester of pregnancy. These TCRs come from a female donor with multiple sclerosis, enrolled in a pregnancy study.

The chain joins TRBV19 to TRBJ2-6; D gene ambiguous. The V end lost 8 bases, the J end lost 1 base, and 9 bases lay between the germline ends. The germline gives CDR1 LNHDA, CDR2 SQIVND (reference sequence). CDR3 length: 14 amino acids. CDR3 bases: TGTGCCAGTGCGATCGGTTCTGGGGCCAACGTCCTGACTTTC. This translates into CASAIGSGANVLTF.

CDR3 sequence reads: CASSGGPDNEQFF. The DNA of the CDR3 is TGTGCCAGCAGTGGAGGGCCAGACAATGAGCAGTTCTTC. The chain has TRBV2 and TRBJ2-1; a weak D match, TRBD2 (5 bases). The CDR3 has 13 amino acids. Germline V gene data show CDR1 as SNHLY and CDR2 as FYNNEI. Trimming shortened V by 4 bases and J by 5 bases, and 9 bases separated the two germline ends. The full variable domain, with the rest looked up from reference TRBV2 and TRBJ2-1, is EPEVTQTPSHQVTQMGQEVILRCVPISNHLYFYWYRQILGQKVEFLVSFYNNEISEKSEIFDDQFSVERPDGSNFTLKIRSTKLEDSAMYFCASSGGPDNEQFFGPGTRLTVL.

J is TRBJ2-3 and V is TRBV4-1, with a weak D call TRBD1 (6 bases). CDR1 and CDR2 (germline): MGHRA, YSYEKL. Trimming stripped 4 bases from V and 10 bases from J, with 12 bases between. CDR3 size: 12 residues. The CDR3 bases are TGCGCCAGCAGCCCGGGACATTTTGCGCAGTATTTT. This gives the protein CASSPGHFAQYF.

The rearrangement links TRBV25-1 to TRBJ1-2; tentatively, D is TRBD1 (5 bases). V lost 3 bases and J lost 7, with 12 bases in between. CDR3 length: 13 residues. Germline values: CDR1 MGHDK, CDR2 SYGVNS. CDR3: CASSDRGASGYTF. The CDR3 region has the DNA TGTGCCAGCAGTGATCGTGGGGCTAGTGGCTACACCTTC.

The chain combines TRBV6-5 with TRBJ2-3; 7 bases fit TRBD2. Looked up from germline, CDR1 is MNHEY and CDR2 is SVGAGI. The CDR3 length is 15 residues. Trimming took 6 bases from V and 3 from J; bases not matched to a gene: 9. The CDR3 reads CASRRPGLPTDTQYF. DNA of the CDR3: TGTGCCAGCAGACGACCGGGACTACCGACAGATACGCAGTATTTT.

The CDR3 region has the DNA TGCAGCGTTGAAGCCCGTGGCCGTCGGGGCTATGGCTACACCTTC. Protein sequence: CSVEARGRRGYGYTF. The V call is TRBV29-1, the J call TRBJ1-2; D gene uncertain. Per germline, CDR1 SQVTM and CDR2 ANQGSEA. V was cut by 1 base and J by 4 bases, with 16 bases left in between. The CDR3 sequence is 15 residues long.

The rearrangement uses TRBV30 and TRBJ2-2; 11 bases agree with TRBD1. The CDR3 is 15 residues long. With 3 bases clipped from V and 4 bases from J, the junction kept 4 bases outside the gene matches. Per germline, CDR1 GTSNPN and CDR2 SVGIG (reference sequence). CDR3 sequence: CAWRDRGRGTGELFF. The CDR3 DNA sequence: TGTGCCTGGAGGGACAGGGGGCGAGGCACCGGGGAGCTGTTTTTT.

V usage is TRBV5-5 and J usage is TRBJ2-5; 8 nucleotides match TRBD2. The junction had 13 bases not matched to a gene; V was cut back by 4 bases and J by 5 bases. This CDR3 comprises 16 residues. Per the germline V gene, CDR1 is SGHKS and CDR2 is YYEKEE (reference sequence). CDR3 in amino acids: CASSRRGAGGSETQYF. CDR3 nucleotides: TGTGCCAGCAGCAGAAGGGGCGCGGGAGGTTCTGAGACCCAGTACTTC.

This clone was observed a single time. Here the CDR3 reads CASSLIRGDVYGYTF. The DNA for the CDR3 is TGTGCCAGCAGCCTCATAAGGGGCGATGTCTATGGCTACACCTTC. The rearrangement links TRBV27 to TRBJ1-2; maybe TRBD1 (5 bases). CDR1 and CDR2 from the germline V gene are MNHEY and SMNVEV (reference sequence). V shed 6 bases and J shed 4 bases, with 18 bases lying between them. The CDR3 consists of 15 residues.

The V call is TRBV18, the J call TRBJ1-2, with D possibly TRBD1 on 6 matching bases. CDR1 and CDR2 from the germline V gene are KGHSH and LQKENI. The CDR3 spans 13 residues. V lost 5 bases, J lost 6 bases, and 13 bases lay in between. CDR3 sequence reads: CASSETGIDGYTF. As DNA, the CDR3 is TGTGCCAGCTCAGAAACAGGGATTGATGGCTACACCTTC.

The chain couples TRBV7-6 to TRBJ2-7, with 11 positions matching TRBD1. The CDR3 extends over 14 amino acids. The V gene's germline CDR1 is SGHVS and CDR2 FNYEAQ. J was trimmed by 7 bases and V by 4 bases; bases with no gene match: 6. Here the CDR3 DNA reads TGTGCCAGCAGCTCCGGACAGGGGGCCTGGGAGCAGTACTTC. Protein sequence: CASSSGQGAWEQYF.

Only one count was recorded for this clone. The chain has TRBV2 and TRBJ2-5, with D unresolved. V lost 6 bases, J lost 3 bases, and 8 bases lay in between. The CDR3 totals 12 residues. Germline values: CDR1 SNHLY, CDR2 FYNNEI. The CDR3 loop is CASRWPEETQYF. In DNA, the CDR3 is TGTGCCAGCAGATGGCCCGAAGAGACCCAGTACTTC. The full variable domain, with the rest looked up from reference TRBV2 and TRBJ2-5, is EPEVTQTPSHQVTQMGQEVILRCVPISNHLYFYWYRQILGQKVEFLVSFYNNEISEKSEIFDDQFSVERPDGSNFTLKIRSTKLEDSAMYFCASRWPEETQYFGPGTRLLVL.

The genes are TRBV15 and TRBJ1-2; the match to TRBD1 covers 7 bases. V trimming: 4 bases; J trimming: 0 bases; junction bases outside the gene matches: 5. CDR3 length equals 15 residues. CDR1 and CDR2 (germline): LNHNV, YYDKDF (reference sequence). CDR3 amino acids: CATSTTGDPNYGYTF. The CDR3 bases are TGTGCCACCAGCACAACAGGGGACCCTAACTATGGCTACACCTTC.

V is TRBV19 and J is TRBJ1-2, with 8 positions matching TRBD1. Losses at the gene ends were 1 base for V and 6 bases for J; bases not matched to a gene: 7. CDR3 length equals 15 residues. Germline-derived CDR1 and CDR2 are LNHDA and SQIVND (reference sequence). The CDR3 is CASSIVAGGADGYTF. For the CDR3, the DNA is TGTGCCAGTAGTATAGTGGCAGGGGGCGCAGATGGCTACACCTTC.

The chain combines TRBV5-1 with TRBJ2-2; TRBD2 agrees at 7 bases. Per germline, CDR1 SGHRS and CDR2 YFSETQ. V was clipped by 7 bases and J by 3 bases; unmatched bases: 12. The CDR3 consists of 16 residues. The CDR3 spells CASSREAGTYTGELFF. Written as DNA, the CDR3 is TGCGCCAGCTCGAGAGAAGCGGGAACTTACACCGGGGAGCTGTTTTTT.

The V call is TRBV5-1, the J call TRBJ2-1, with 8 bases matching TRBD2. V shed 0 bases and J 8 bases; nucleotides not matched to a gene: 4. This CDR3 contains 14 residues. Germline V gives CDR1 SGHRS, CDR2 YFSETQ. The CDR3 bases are TGCGCCAGCAGCTTGGCTGCTAGCGGGCATGAGCAGTTCTTC. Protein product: CASSLAASGHEQFF.

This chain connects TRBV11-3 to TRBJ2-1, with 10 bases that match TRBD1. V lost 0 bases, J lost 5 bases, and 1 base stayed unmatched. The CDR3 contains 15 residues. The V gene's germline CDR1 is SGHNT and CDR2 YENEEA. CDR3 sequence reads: CASSLEGQGHNEQFF. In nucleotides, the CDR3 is TGTGCCAGCAGCTTAGAGGGACAGGGGCACAATGAGCAGTTCTTC.

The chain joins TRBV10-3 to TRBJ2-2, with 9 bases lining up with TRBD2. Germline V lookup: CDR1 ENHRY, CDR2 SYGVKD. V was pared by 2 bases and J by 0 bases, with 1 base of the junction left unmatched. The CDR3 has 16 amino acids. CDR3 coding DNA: TGTGCCATCAGTGAGAGCGGGAGGACGAACACCGGGGAGCTGTTTTTT. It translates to CAISESGRTNTGELFF.

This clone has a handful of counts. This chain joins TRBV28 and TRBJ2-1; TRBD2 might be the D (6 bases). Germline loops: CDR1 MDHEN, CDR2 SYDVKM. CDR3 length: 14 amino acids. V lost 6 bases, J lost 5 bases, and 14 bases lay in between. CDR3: CASSTLGGNNEQFF. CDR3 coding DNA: TGTGCCAGCAGCACGCTTGGCGGGAACAATGAGCAGTTCTTC.

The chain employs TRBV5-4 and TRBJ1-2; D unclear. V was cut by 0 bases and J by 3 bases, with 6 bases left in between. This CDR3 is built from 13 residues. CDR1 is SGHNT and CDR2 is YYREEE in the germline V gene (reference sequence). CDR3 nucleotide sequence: TGTGCCAGCAGCTTGGCCGGGGACTATGGCTACACCTTC. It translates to CASSLAGDYGYTF.

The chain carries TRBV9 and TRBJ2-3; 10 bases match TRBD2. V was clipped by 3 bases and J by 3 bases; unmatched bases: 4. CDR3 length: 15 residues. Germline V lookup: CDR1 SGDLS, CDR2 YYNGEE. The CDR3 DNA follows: TGTGCCAGCAGCGGAGCGGGAGGGAAGACAGATACGCAGTATTTT. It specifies CASSGAGGKTDTQYF.

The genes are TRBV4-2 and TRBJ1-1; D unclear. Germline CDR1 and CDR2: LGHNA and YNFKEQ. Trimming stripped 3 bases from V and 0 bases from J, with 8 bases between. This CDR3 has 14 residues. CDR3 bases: TGTGCCAGCAGCCACCGGCAGGTGAACACTGAAGCTTTCTTT. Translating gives CASSHRQVNTEAFF.

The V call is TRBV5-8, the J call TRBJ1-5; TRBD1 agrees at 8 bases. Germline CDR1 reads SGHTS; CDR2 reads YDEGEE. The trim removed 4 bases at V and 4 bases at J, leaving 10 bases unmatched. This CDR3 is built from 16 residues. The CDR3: CASSLGQGRGNQPQHF. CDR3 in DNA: TGTGCCAGCAGCCTCGGACAGGGAAGGGGAAATCAGCCCCAGCATTTT.

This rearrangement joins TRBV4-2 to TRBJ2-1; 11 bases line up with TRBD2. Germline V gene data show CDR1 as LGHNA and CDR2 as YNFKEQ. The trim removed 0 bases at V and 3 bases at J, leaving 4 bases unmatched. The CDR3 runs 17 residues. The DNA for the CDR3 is TGTGCCAGCAGCCAAGAGAAGACTAGCGGGGTCTACAATGAGCAGTTCTTC. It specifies CASSQEKTSGVYNEQFF.

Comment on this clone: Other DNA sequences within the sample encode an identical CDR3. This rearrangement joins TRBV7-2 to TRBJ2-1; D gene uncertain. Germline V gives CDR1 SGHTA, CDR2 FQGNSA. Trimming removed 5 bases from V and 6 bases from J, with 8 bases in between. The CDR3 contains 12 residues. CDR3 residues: CASSPPSNEQFF. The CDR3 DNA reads TGTGCCAGCAGCCCCCCTAGCAATGAGCAGTTCTTC.

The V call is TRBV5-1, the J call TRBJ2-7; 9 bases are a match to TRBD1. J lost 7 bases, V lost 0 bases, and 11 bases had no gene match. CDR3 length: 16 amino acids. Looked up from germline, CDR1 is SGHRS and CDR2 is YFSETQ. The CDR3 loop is CASSLGGTGFLEEQYF. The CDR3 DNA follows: TGCGCCAGCAGCTTGGGGGGGACAGGGTTCTTGGAGGAGCAGTACTTC.

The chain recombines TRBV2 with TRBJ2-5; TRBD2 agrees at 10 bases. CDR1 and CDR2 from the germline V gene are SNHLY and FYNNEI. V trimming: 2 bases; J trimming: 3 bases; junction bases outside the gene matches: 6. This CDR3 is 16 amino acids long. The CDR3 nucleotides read TGTGCCAGCAGTGAAAGGACTAGCGGAATTAAAGAGACCCAGTACTTC. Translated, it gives CASSERTSGIKETQYF.

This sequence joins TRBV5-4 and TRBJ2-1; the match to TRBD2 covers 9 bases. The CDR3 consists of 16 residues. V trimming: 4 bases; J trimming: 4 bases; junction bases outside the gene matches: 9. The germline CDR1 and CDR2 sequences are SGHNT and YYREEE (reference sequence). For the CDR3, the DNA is TGTGCCAGCAGCCAGGCGAGCGGGAGGTCTTACAATGAGCAGTTCTTC. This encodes CASSQASGRSYNEQFF.